The entry that follows covers one T cell receptor (beta chain) sequence. The antigen remains undetermined. Data came from immunoSEQ multiplex PCR; TCRdb stores just in-frame clones and leaves some out. This table holds 55,000 to 80,000 clones, approximately 70% found once. Antigen-specific CD4+ T cells were expanded (with viral peptide pools) by the ViraFEST assay ahead of sequencing. Scientists isolated CD4+ T cells after a roughly 9-day culture period ended. The healthy vaccine recipients, who had no prior SARS-CoV-2 infection, showed negative nucleocapsid antibodies. The CDR3 runs 17 residues. V shed 2 bases and J 7 bases; nucleotides not matched to a gene: 9. In germline, CDR1 is KGHSH, CDR2 LQKENI. This sample stems from a study of vaccination effects on CD4 cells after COVID-19. Findings and limits, study-wide: Cross-reactivity toward common cold coronaviruses was confined to only 1 of 255 vaccine-induced clones in healthy vaccinees.

This sequence was found in a human donor who received a COVID-19 vaccine. The input for sequencing was CD4+ T cells from PBMCs cultured with HCoV-OC43 spike peptides, taken before COVID-19 vaccination. The subset is: HCoV-OC43 spike overlapping peptide pool stimulation. The chain combines TRBV18 with TRBJ1-4; 11 bases are a match to TRBD1. The CDR3 DNA follows: TGTGCCAGCTCACCAATAGGACAGGGGGCGATTCGTGAAAAACTGTTTTTT. Its protein product is CASSPIGQGAIREKLFF.